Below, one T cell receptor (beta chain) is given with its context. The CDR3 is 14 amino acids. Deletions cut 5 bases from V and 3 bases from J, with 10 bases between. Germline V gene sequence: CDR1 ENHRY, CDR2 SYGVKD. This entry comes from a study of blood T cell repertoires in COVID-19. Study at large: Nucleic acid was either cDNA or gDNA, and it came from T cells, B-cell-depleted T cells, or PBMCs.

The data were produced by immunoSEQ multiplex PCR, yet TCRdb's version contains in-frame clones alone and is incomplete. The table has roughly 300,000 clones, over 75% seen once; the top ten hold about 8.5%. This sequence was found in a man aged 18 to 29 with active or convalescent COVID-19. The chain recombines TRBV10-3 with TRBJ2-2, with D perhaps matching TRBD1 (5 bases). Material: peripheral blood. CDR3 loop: CAISSPRDTGELFF. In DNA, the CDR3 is TGTGCCATCAGTAGCCCCAGGGACACCGGGGAGCTGTTTTTT.